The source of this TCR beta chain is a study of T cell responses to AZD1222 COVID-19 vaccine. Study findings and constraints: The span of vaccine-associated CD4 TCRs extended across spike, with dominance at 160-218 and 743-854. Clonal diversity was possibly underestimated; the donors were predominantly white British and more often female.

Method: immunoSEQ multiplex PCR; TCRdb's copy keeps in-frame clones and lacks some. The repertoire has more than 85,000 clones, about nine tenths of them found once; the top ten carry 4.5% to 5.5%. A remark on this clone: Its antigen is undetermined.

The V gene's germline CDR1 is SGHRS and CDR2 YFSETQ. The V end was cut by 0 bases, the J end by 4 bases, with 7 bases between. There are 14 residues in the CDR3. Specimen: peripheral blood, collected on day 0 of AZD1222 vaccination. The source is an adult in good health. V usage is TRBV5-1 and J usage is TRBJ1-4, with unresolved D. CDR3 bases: TGCGCCAGCAGCTTGGAGGGAGTTAATGAAAAACTGTTTTTT. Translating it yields CASSLEGVNEKLFF.